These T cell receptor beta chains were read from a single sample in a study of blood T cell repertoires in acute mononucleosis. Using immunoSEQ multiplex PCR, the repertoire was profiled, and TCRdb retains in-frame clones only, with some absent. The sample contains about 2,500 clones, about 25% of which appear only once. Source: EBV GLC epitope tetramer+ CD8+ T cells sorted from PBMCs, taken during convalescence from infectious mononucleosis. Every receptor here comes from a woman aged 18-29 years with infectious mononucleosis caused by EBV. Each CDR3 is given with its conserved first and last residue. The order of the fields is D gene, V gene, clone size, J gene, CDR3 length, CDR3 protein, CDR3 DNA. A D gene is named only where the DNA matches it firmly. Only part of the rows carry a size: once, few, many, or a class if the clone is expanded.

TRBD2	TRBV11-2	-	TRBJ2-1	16	CASSKGPAGGPREQFF	TGTGCCAGCAGCAAAGGGCCAGCGGGGGGGCCAAGGGAGCAGTTCTTC
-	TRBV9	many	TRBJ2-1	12	CASSGSLDEQFF	TGTGCCAGCAGTGGCAGCCTCGATGAGCAGTTCTTC
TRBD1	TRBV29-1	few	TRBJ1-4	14	CSVGTGGTNENLFF	TGCAGCGTTGGGACAGGGGGTACTAATGAAAATCTGTTTTTT
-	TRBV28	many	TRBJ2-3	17	CASSLIQGSQYTDTQYF	TGTGCCAGCAGTTTGATCCAGGGATCCCAATACACAGATACGCAGTATTTT
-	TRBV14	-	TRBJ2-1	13	CASSQSPVGTQFF	TGTGCGAGCAGCCAATCGCCGGTGGGTACCCAGTTCTTC
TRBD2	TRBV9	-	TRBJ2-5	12	CASTTGGETQYF	TGTGCCAGCACGACGGGAGGAGAGACCCAGTACTTC
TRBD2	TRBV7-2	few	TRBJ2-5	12	CASTTGGETQYF	TGTGCCAGCACGACGGGAGGAGAGACCCAGTACTTC
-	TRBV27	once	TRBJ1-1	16	CASSLGAVGPYTESFF	TGTGCCAGCAGTTTAGGGGCAGTGGGCCCGTACACTGAATCTTTCTTT
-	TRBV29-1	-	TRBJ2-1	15	CSVDGAGPIYNEQFF	TGCAGCGTTGATGGTGCGGGTCCAATTTACAATGAGCAGTTCTTC
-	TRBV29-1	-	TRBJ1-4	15	CSVGSGGTNEKTGFF	TGCAGCGTTGGGTCCGGGGGAACTAATGAAAAAACTGGTTTTTTT
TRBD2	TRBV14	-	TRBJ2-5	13	CAGSQSPGGTQYF	TGTGCCGGCAGTCAATCGCCGGGGGGTACCCAGTACTTC
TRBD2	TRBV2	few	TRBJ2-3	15	CAYSNSGRGSDTQYF	TGTGCCTACAGTAATAGCGGGAGAGGCTCAGATACGCAGTATTTT
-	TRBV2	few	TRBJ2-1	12	CASSGSLDEQFF	TGTGCCAGCAGTGGCAGCCTCGATGAGCAGTTCTTC
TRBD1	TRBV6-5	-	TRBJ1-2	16	CASSFHMTGANYGYTF	TGTGCCAGCAGTTTCCACATGACAGGGGCGAACTATGGCTACACCTTC
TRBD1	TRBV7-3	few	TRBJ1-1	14	CASVGTGGFTEAFF	TGTGCCAGCGTGGGGACAGGGGGCTTCACTGAAGCTTTCTTT
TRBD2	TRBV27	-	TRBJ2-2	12	CASSIIAGGLFF	TGTGCCAGCAGTATCATAGCGGGGGGGCTGTTTTTT
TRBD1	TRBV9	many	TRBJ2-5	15	CASSSHLDREETQYF	TGTGCCAGCAGCTCCCACCTTGACAGGGAAGAGACCCAGTACTTC
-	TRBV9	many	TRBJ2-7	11	CASSLSYEQYF	TGTGCCAGCTCACTTTCCTACGAGCAGTACTTC
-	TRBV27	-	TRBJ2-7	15	CARRSLGGGGRGQYF	TGTGCCCGCCGCTCCCTCGGGGGAGGGGGGCGGGGGCAGTACTTC
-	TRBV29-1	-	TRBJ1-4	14	CSVVTGVTNEKLFF	TGCAGCGTGGTGACAGGTGTCACTAATGAAAAACTGTTTTTT